The following is a T cell receptor (beta chain) sequence with its context. The antigen remains undetermined. This entry comes from a study of cytomegalovirus exposure and HLA in healthy donors. V was pared by 0 bases and J by 7 bases, with 4 bases of the junction left unmatched. The CDR3 sequence is 14 residues long. Germline CDR1 and CDR2: GTSNPN and SVGIG (reference sequence). In the PCR, 60 Vbeta and 13 Jbeta primers were used. As processed by the authors: A later analysis counted 80 million or so unique TCR beta chains, some 10 million shared. Profiling relied on immunoSEQ multiplex PCR, and the TCRdb table lists in-frame clones only, not all of them. V and J calls plus clone size are reproduced from that table; the DNA served to infer D and trimming. Among approximately 150,000 clones listed, roughly 76% were seen once. Study-level points and caveats: It was taken for granted in presence/absence analyses that sequencing depth across donors was roughly uniform. DRB1 showed the most TCR associations and HLA-C the fewest in a later analysis, as rates varied by HLA locus. In a later analysis, a genetic analysis reported fewer productive-TCR N-insertions in an Asian-associated ancestry cluster than the cohort average.

The sequenced sample consisted of PBMCs. The V and J genes are TRBV30 and TRBJ1-2; 11 nucleotides align to TRBD1. The TCR comes from a woman in her 30s in good health and CMV-seronegative. CDR3 in DNA: TGTGCCTGGAGTGTGGACAGGGGGCGCGGTGGCTACACCTTC. It encodes CAWSVDRGRGGYTF.